The sample holds a few counts of the clone carrying this T cell receptor (beta chain). V was pared by 5 bases and J by 0 bases, with 10 bases between. Germline values: CDR1 LNHDA, CDR2 SQIVND (reference sequence). The CDR3 loop spans 14 amino acids. This entry belongs to a study of T cells in Graves' hyperthyroidism and ophthalmopathy. Patients having uncontrolled infection, another autoimmune disease, pregnancy or lactation were not included. Amplification of TCR beta CDR3 regions used RNA as the template. A set of HTBI primers served as the primers for a first-round RT-PCR of the TCR CDR3. MiXCR, applied by TCRdb to the multiplex PCR reads, yields one record per CDR3 protein. The sample yields over 350,000 distinct CDR3 sequences, more than 13% seen once.

Input material: blood. J is TRBJ1-1 and V is TRBV19; no reliable D call. The sequence was collected from a man aged 45-60 years with Graves' ophthalmopathy. This CDR3 reads CASSFGRVNTEAFF. In DNA, the CDR3 is TGTGCCAGTAGTTTCGGACGGGTGAACACTGAAGCTTTCTTT. Complete variable domain (other parts from reference TRBV19 and TRBJ1-1): DGGITQSPKYLFRKEGQNVTLSCEQNLNHDAMYWYRQDPGQGLRLIYYSQIVNDFQKGDIAEGYSVSREKKESFPLTVTSAQKNPTAFYLCASSFGRVNTEAFFGQGTRLTVV.